Shown below are 14 T cell receptor beta chains from a single sample sequenced in a study of long-term antiretroviral therapy in people with HIV. Survey level was the resolution at which the v3.0 immunoSEQ assay ran. Produced via immunoSEQ multiplex PCR; TCRdb's table is partial and in-frame only. The sample consists of some 22,000 clones, around nine tenths of them appearing once. This specimen consisted of unsorted PBMCs, obtained 0.6 years after starting antiretroviral therapy. These receptors were obtained from a man in his 60s with HIV.

The V call is TRBV6-5, the J call TRBJ2-2; 9 nucleotides agree with TRBD2. Trimming removed 8 bases from V and 6 bases from J; junction bases left unmatched: 4. The CDR3 sequence is 13 residues long. CDR1 and CDR2 (germline): MNHEY, SVGAGI. CDR3 sequence: CASGGGVPGELFF. As DNA, the CDR3 is TGTGCCAGCGGCGGGGGGGTCCCCGGGGAGCTGTTTTTT.

The chain links TRBV7-2 to TRBJ2-3; unclear D gene. CDR1 SGHTA and CDR2 FQGNSA come from the germline V gene. Trimming took 5 bases from V and 4 from J, leaving 13 bases between them. This CDR3 spans 14 amino acids. The CDR3 DNA follows: TGTGCCAGCAGCCTGGGATGGGTAGCAGATACGCAGTATTTT. As protein: CASSLGWVADTQYF. The whole variable domain, filled in from reference TRBV7-2 and TRBJ2-3, reads GAGVSQSPSNKVTEKGKDVELRCDPISGHTALYWYRQSLGQGLEFLIYFQGNSAPDKSGLPSDRFSAERTGGSVSTLTIQRTQQEDSAVYLCASSLGWVADTQYFGPGTRLTVL.

The chain carries TRBV18 and TRBJ2-1; no reliable D call. This CDR3 is built from 13 residues. The V and J ends lost 6 bases and 3 bases respectively, with 9 bases between them. Germline V gene lookup returns CDR1 KGHSH and CDR2 LQKENI. The CDR3 region has the DNA TGTGCCAGCTCCATGACGGGCTACAATGAGCAGTTCTTC. Translating gives CASSMTGYNEQFF.

The chain carries TRBV15 and TRBJ2-7; 10 positions agree with TRBD1. The CDR3 sequence is 15 residues long. The V and J ends lost 3 bases and 4 bases, in that order; junction bases with no gene match: 6. The V gene's germline CDR1 is LNHNV and CDR2 YYDKDF (reference sequence). CDR3 in DNA: TGTGCCACCAGCAGTGACAGGGGGCAGCTGTACGAGCAGTACTTC. Protein sequence: CATSSDRGQLYEQYF. Variable domain in full (rest from reference TRBV15 and TRBJ2-7): DAMVIQNPRYQVTQFGKPVTLSCSQTLNHNVMYWYQQKSSQAPKLLFHYYDKDFNNEADTPDNFQSRRPNTSFCFLDIRSPGLGDTAMYLCATSSDRGQLYEQYFGPGTRLTVT.

The chain couples TRBV5-1 to TRBJ2-7, with 10 bases aligning to TRBD1. CDR3 length equals 14 residues. Trimming took 6 bases from V and 3 from J; bases not matched to a gene: 6. The germline V gene encodes CDR1 SGHRS and CDR2 YFSETQ. CDR3: CASTGGTGDYEQYF. In nucleotides, the CDR3 is TGCGCCAGCACCGGGGGGACAGGGGACTACGAGCAGTACTTC.

The rearrangement joins TRBV5-1 to TRBJ2-2; TRBD2 matches at 9 bases. This CDR3 has 16 amino acids. Looked up from germline, CDR1 is SGHRS and CDR2 is YFSETQ. With V trimmed by 4 bases and J by 2 bases, 6 bases remained unmatched. The chain's CDR3 is CASSTASGANTGELFF. The CDR3 bases are TGCGCCAGCAGCACCGCTAGCGGGGCCAACACCGGGGAGCTGTTTTTT.

CDR3 loop: CASSAPGLAGYYEQYF. The CDR3 DNA sequence: TGTGCCAGCAGTGCCCCCGGACTAGCGGGTTACTACGAGCAGTACTTC. V is TRBV2 and J is TRBJ2-7; TRBD2 aligns across 11 bases. This CDR3 region has 16 residues. The V and J ends lost 4 bases and 3 bases, in that order; junction bases with no gene match: 8. Germline assignment: CDR1 SNHLY and CDR2 FYNNEI.

The chain couples TRBV6-1 to TRBJ1-5; a possible D gene is TRBD1 (6 bases). V lost 1 base to trimming and J lost 5 bases, with 15 bases between them. The germline V gene has CDR1 MNHNS and CDR2 SASEGT. CDR3 length equals 16 residues. The CDR3 spells CASSEVGGAIHQPQHF. As DNA, the CDR3 is TGTGCCAGCAGTGAAGTTGGGGGGGCCATTCATCAGCCCCAGCATTTT.

The rearrangement links TRBV5-4 to TRBJ2-3; 9 bases are a match to TRBD2. The germline CDR1 and CDR2 sequences are SGHNT and YYREEE (reference sequence). With 0 bases clipped from V and 3 bases from J, the junction kept 2 bases outside the gene matches. The CDR3 has 15 amino acids. The CDR3 DNA sequence: TGTGCCAGCAGCTTGGGAGCGGGAGGAACAGATACGCAGTATTTT. Translated, it gives CASSLGAGGTDTQYF.

The V call is TRBV5-4, the J call TRBJ2-3; 11 bases fit TRBD2. The V gene end was trimmed by 4 bases and the J gene end by 2 bases; junction bases not matched to a gene: 6. The CDR3 loop spans 16 amino acids. The germline V gene encodes CDR1 SGHNT and CDR2 YYREEE (reference sequence). The CDR3 sequence: CASSGGTSGPTDTQYF. The DNA for the CDR3 is TGTGCCAGCAGCGGGGGGACTAGCGGCCCCACAGATACGCAGTATTTT. The variable domain in full, with the rest retrieved from reference TRBV5-4 and TRBJ2-3, is ETGVTQSPTHLIKTRGQQVTLRCSSQSGHNTVSWYQQALGQGPQFIFQYYREEENGRGNFPPRFSGLQFPNYSSELNVNALELDDSALYLCASSGGTSGPTDTQYFGPGTRLTVL.

The chain employs TRBV9 and TRBJ2-3; no clear D gene. The CDR3 runs to 14 residues. The ends were cut back, 3 bases at V and 2 bases at J, with 10 bases in the middle. Per germline, CDR1 SGDLS and CDR2 YYNGEE. This CDR3 reads CASSADFYTDTQYF. CDR3 sequence (DNA): TGTGCCAGCAGCGCCGACTTTTACACAGATACGCAGTATTTT.

This chain connects TRBV14 to TRBJ2-3, with D tentatively TRBD2 (5 bases). V shed 1 base and J shed 8 bases, with 13 bases lying between them. CDR3 length equals 14 residues. Looked up from germline, CDR1 is SGHDN and CDR2 is FVKESK. The CDR3 nucleotides read TGTGCCAGCAGCCAAGTTGTACTAGACGGTACGCAGTATTTT. This translates into CASSQVVLDGTQYF.

This clone was recorded once. This chain links TRBV30 with TRBJ2-5; D call uncertain. V was shortened by 3 bases and J by 0 bases, with 11 bases between the two germline ends. The germline gives CDR1 GTSNPN, CDR2 SVGIG (reference sequence). This CDR3 region has 14 residues. The DNA of the CDR3 is TGTGCCTGGAGATCGGCGAACAACCAAGAGACCCAGTACTTC. It codes for CAWRSANNQETQYF. Filled out from reference TRBV30 and TRBJ2-5, the complete variable domain reads SQTIHQWPATLVQPVGSPLSLECTVEGTSNPNLYWYRQAAGRGLQLLFYSVGIGQISSEVPQNLSASRPQDRQFILSSKKLLLSDSGFYLCAWRSANNQETQYFGPGTRLLVL.

The chain is built from TRBV2 and TRBJ1-4, with D possibly TRBD1 on 5 matching bases. Germline V lookup: CDR1 SNHLY, CDR2 FYNNEI. This CDR3 has 14 amino acids. The V gene lost 6 bases and the J gene lost 2 bases, with 10 bases spanning the gap. Written as DNA, the CDR3 is TGTGCCAGCAGAAGTGCAGGGACTAATGAAAAACTGTTTTTT. Protein sequence: CASRSAGTNEKLFF.